The clone carrying this TCR beta chain was observed many times. The entry originates in a study of T cells of healthy individuals. The CDR3 extends over 14 amino acids. Germline CDR1 and CDR2: MNHGY and SAAAGT. The V end was cut by 1 base, the J end by 5 bases, with 12 bases between. MiXCR was run by TCRdb on the 5' RACE reads, yielding one entry per CDR3 protein. The sample includes tens of thousands of distinct CDR3 sequences, 14% to 15% of them seen just once. The rearrangement links TRBV6-8 to TRBJ2-7, with a possible D match to TRBD1 (5 bases). This receptor was identified in a human donor in good health. The CDR3 spells CASSYCQGMHEQYF. The CDR3 DNA follows: TGTGCCAGCAGTTACTGCCAGGGTATGCACGAGCAGTACTTC.